A selection of T cell receptor beta chains follows, all from one sample in a study of beta chain features in type 1 diabetes. Profiled with immunoSEQ multiplex PCR; TCRdb holds only in-frame clones, not every one. The sample holds around 40,000 clones, almost 65% seen once. The source material was Tregs from blood. These receptors all come from a woman aged 30 to 39 in good health. The CDR3 runs from the conserved cysteine through the conserved F or W. Fields, in order: clone size, J gene, V gene, D gene, CDR3 protein, CDR3 DNA. The D gene is left open where the match is weak. Size is stated for part of the rows, as once, few or many counts, or as a class when the clone is expanded.

. TRBJ1-4 TRBV27 TRBD1 CASSLSRQGGEKLFF TGTGCCAGCAGTTTATCGAGGCAGGGGGGTGAAAAACTGTTTTTT
. TRBJ2-7 TRBV7-3 TRBD2 CASSLLGGGTYEQYF TGTGCCAGCAGCTTACTTGGCGGGGGTACCTACGAGCAGTACTTC
. TRBJ2-5 TRBV7-2 . CASSFGGKETQYF TGTGCCAGCAGCTTTGGGGGGAAAGAGACCCAGTACTTC
. TRBJ2-1 TRBV7-2 . CASSYQVRGSYNEQFF TGTGCCAGCAGCTACCAGGTTCGGGGGTCCTACAATGAGCAGTTCTTC
. TRBJ2-3 TRBV7-9 . CASSLYALEDTQYF TGTGCCAGCAGCTTATATGCCCTGGAGGATACGCAGTATTTT
once TRBJ2-6 TRBV28 . CASSLAPGTGANVLTF TGTGCCAGCAGTCTGGCCCCCGGGACTGGGGCCAACGTCCTGACTTTC
. TRBJ1-1 TRBV29-1 . CSVESRGTEAFF TGCAGCGTTGAATCCCGGGGCACTGAAGCTTTCTTT
. TRBJ2-3 TRBV29-1 TRBD1 CSGTRTGGQDTQYF TGCAGCGGAACGCGGACAGGGGGACAAGATACGCAGTATTTT
. TRBJ2-1 TRBV28 TRBD2 CASSLEAGTYNEQFF TGTGCCAGCAGTTTGGAAGCGGGAACCTACAATGAGCAGTTCTTC
once TRBJ2-7 TRBV7-9 . CASSLAGVGIYEQYF TGTGCCAGCAGCTTAGCGGGAGTTGGGATCTACGAGCAGTACTTC